This T cell receptor (beta chain) was documented in a study of OX40 agonist ivuxolimab in advanced cancers. Whole-study results and caveats: Within 6 weeks, CD4+ and CD8+ blood T cells expanded clonally at 0.1 to 3.0 mg/kg.

Germline lookup yields CDR1 SGHVS and CDR2 FQNEAQ. With 5 bases clipped from V and 0 bases from J, the junction kept 7 bases outside the gene matches. The CDR3 totals 15 residues. To note about this clone: Its antigen is as yet unknown.

The repertoire was sequenced with immunoSEQ multiplex PCR; TCRdb's copy has only in-frame clones and lacks some. The table shows about 86,000 clones, with about 93% occurring only once. The chain uses TRBV7-8 and TRBJ2-7, with 7 bases identical to TRBD1. Specimen: CD4+ or CD8+ T cells sorted from blood, collected in a trial of the OX40 agonist ivuxolimab. This clonotype was sampled from an adult with an advanced solid tumor such as melanoma, head and neck, liver or kidney cancer. The CDR3 region is CASSLRAGGSYEQYF. As DNA, the CDR3 is TGTGCCAGCAGCCTCCGAGCAGGGGGCTCCTACGAGCAGTACTTC.